This T cell receptor (beta chain) was identified during a study of OX40 agonist ivuxolimab in advanced cancers. In terms of the full investigation: Ivuxolimab was a fully human IgG2 agonistic monoclonal antibody targeting the costimulatory receptor OX40 (CD134). The purpose of peripheral TCRbeta sequencing was to test whether ivuxolimab changed TCR sequence diversity and led to clonal T-cell expansion. Prior anti-PD-1, anti-PD-L1 or anti-CTLA-4 therapy was permitted, and checkpoint inhibitors had been received by under 50% of dose-escalation patients. Intravenous ivuxolimab was administered to patients every 2 weeks at six dose levels: 0.01, 0.1, 0.3, 1.5, 3 and 10 mg/kg. The dose-escalation cohort was approximately 83% male with a mean age of about 60 years, ranging from 23 to 79. Partial responses were achieved by three dose-escalation patients, of whom one had hepatocellular carcinoma and two had cutaneous melanoma. Of the roughly 51 dose-escalation patients, hepatocellular carcinoma was present in about 19, melanoma in approximately 15, renal cell carcinoma in 9 and head and neck cancer in 9. The paper reports the monotherapy dose-escalation portion (N = 52 patients) of the phase I ivuxolimab trial.

Patients with a history of autoimmune disease or receiving systemic immunosuppression were excluded from the trial. Peripheral blood for TCR sequencing was drawn from every dose cohort at baseline, at cycle 4 day 1 and at cycle 7 day 1. Samples came from an open-label, multicenter, first-in-human phase I dose-escalation trial of ivuxolimab. The trial enrolled adults with locally advanced or metastatic head and neck squamous cell, hepatocellular, melanoma or renal cell carcinoma. Before TCR sequencing, CD4+ and CD8+ T cells were separately sorted from peripheral blood. V loses 4 bases, J loses 4 bases, and the germline ends lie 7 bases apart. CDR1 and CDR2 were assigned from the germline V gene as MRHNA and SNTAGT. The CDR3 holds 13 amino acids from the cysteine to the phenylalanine. Just the 39-base CDR3 DNA is kept, in frame starting at base 1. Summary of the overall study and its limitations: At doses of 0.1 to 3.0 mg/kg, clonal expansion of both CD4+ and CD8+ T cells in blood was seen between baseline and week 6. After ivuxolimab, expanded clones were on average more numerous among CD8+ T cells than among CD4+ T cells. Low levels of normalized T-cell clonal expansion were also seen in some patients who did not respond. In the 0.1-3.0 mg/kg groups, partial responders had among the lowest normalized peripheral clonal expansion, particularly in CD8+ T cells. The antigen specificity of the peripheral T cells that underwent clonal expansion was not determined.

For sequencing of the TCRbeta CDR3 region, genomic DNA was extracted from the sorted cells. The immunoSEQ Assay was used to sequence the TCRbeta CDR3 regions. TCRdb stores this immuneACCESS table with in-frame sequences only. Part of the clones is absent; in the studies checked, under half of the shortfall reflects unresolved V genes, and no reason is known for the rest. Present in this sample are tens of thousands of clones, about nine tenths of which were seen just once. The ten largest clones take up roughly 1.8% of the sample. Concerning this clone itself: It lacks a known antigen. Per-nucleotide qualities are absent, and no much larger clonotype sits a single base away.

Sample: CD4+ or CD8+ T cells sorted from blood, taken in a trial of the OX40 agonist ivuxolimab. The chain was built from TRBV6-4 and TRBJ2-2; the D gene identity is not certain. This receptor was obtained from an adult with an advanced solid tumor such as melanoma, head and neck, liver or kidney cancer. The DNA sequence follows: TGTGCCAGCAGTGGCCAAGTCACCGGGGAGCTGTTTTTT. Translated, it gives CASSGQVTGELFF.